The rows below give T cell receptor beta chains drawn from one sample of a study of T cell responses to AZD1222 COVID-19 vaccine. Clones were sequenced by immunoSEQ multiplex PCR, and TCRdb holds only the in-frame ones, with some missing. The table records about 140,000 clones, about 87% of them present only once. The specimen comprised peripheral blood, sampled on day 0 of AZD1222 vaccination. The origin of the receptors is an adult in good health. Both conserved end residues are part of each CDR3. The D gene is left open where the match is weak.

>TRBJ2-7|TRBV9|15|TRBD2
CASSVGLLAGYEQYF
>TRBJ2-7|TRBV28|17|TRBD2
CASTTRFLAGVSAEQYF
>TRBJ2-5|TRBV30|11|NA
CAWSGKETQYF
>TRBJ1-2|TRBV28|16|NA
CASSLFVGGTFYGYTF
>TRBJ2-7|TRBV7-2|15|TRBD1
CASSITGGTTYEQYF
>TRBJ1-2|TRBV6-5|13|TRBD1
CASSSTGSYGYTF
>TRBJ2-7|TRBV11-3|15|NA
CASSFRDSATYEQYF
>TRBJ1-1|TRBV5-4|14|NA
CASSLGYENTEAFF
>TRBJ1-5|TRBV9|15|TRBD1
CASSVGQGGNQPQHF
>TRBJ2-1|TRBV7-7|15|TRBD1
CASSPIGQGGNEQFF
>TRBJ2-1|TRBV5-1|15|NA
CASSRDGSSYNEQFF
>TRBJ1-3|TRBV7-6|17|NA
CASSLGLGALTGNTIYF